The present entry profiles one TCR beta chain with its context. Described time point: newly diagnosed GD, antithyroid drugs for less than 3 months. PBMC-derived RNA was used for the TCR library. The CDR3 sequence is 14 residues long. Germline V CDR1 and CDR2: SGHNT, YYREEE (reference sequence). Trimming cost V 4 bases and J 13 bases, with 21 bases left between them. This specimen comes from a study of regulatory T cells in long-lasting Graves disease. Libraries of TCR beta came from iRepertoire HTBI primers plus Arm-PCR of CDR3 regions. TCRdb recomputed calls from the multiplex PCR reads with MiXCR, one row per CDR3 protein. The sample yields about 470,000 distinct CDR3 sequences, 15% seen once. These data are also associated with another study on T cells in Graves' hyperthyroidism and ophthalmopathy.

Specimen: peripheral blood mononuclear cells (PBMCs), collected at new diagnosis, from a patient treated with antithyroid drugs. The chain recombines TRBV5-4 with TRBJ2-1; D gene ambiguous. The clonotype was recovered from a woman aged 25 to 45 with Graves disease. Here the CDR3 reads CASSGTTYQETQFF. CDR3 sequence (DNA): TGTGCCAGCAGCGGAACGACTTACCAAGAGACCCAGTTCTTC.